The rows below give T cell receptor beta chains drawn from one sample of a study of technical replicates of blood from a few donors. The assay was immunoSEQ multiplex PCR, and TCRdb's table has in-frame clones only and misses some. This sample yields more than 65,000 clones, of which approximately 93% are seen a single time; about 0.37% belongs to the top ten. The sequenced sample consisted of T cells isolated from PBMCs. Source of these receptors: a human donor in good health. Both conserved end residues are part of each CDR3. A D gene is named only where the DNA matches it firmly. Only some rows state a clone size, as once, few, many or a class for expanded clones.

J gene: TRBJ2-1; D gene: TRBD2; V gene: TRBV5-1; clone size: -; CDR3 DNA: TGCGCCAGCAGCGAATCGCGGGGGACTGTTAACAATGAGCAGTTCTTC; CDR3 protein: CASSESRGTVNNEQFF
J gene: TRBJ1-2; D gene: TRBD1; V gene: TRBV30; clone size: -; CDR3 DNA: TGTGCCTGTGCCGTCCCAGGGGGACAGGGGAAAGTCTACACCTTC; CDR3 protein: CACAVPGGQGKVYTF
J gene: TRBJ2-7; D gene: TRBD1; V gene: TRBV11-2; clone size: -; CDR3 DNA: TGTGCCAGCAGCTTATCCGGGACAGGTACCTACGAGCAGTACTTC; CDR3 protein: CASSLSGTGTYEQYF
J gene: TRBJ2-1; D gene: TRBD2; V gene: TRBV9; clone size: -; CDR3 DNA: TGTGCCAGCAGCGACCCCCCTAGCGGACGCCACAATGAGCAGTTCTTC; CDR3 protein: CASSDPPSGRHNEQFF
J gene: TRBJ2-7; D gene: -; V gene: TRBV7-6; clone size: -; CDR3 DNA: TGTGCCAGCAGCAACCGGGTCAGCTCCTACGAGCAGTACTTC; CDR3 protein: CASSNRVSSYEQYF
J gene: TRBJ2-1; D gene: -; V gene: TRBV5-4; clone size: -; CDR3 DNA: TGTGCCAGCAGCTTGGATTGGACTACAGGAGGGCATGAGCAGTTCTTC; CDR3 protein: CASSLDWTTGGHEQFF
J gene: TRBJ1-1; D gene: -; V gene: TRBV30; clone size: -; CDR3 DNA: TGTGCCTGGAGTTCACTCCAATTGAACACTGAAGCTTTCTTT; CDR3 protein: CAWSSLQLNTEAFF
J gene: TRBJ2-3; D gene: -; V gene: TRBV7-9; clone size: -; CDR3 DNA: TGTGCCAGCAGCCAATCGACAGGTTCAGATACGCAGTATTTT; CDR3 protein: CASSQSTGSDTQYF
J gene: TRBJ2-3; D gene: -; V gene: TRBV5-1; clone size: -; CDR3 DNA: TGCGCCAGCAGCTCCCTCGGCACAGATACGCAGTATTTT; CDR3 protein: CASSSLGTDTQYF
J gene: TRBJ2-1; D gene: TRBD2; V gene: TRBV29-1; clone size: -; CDR3 DNA: TGCAGCGTTGCCGCGACTAGCGACCCCTACAATGAGCAGTTCTTC; CDR3 protein: CSVAATSDPYNEQFF
J gene: TRBJ1-2; D gene: TRBD1; V gene: TRBV19; clone size: -; CDR3 DNA: TGTGCCAGTAGTATTAAGGGGGCCTTCTATGGCTACACCTTC; CDR3 protein: CASSIKGAFYGYTF
J gene: TRBJ1-3; D gene: TRBD1; V gene: TRBV11-1; clone size: once; CDR3 DNA: TGTGCCAGCAGCTCCGACAGGGGGACTGGAAACACCATATATTTT; CDR3 protein: CASSSDRGTGNTIYF
J gene: TRBJ2-1; D gene: -; V gene: TRBV7-9; clone size: -; CDR3 DNA: TGTGCCAGCAGCTTAGGGGGGCTCTACAATGAGCAGTTCTTC; CDR3 protein: CASSLGGLYNEQFF
J gene: TRBJ2-1; D gene: -; V gene: TRBV4-3; clone size: -; CDR3 DNA: TGCGCCAGCAGCCAAGTTACTCCTCCGGATGAGCAGTTCTTC; CDR3 protein: CASSQVTPPDEQFF
J gene: TRBJ1-2; D gene: TRBD1; V gene: TRBV5-4; clone size: -; CDR3 DNA: TGTGCCAGCAGCTCTACGACAGGGCCCCCGCACTATGGCTACACCTTC; CDR3 protein: CASSSTTGPPHYGYTF
J gene: TRBJ2-1; D gene: TRBD1; V gene: TRBV6-6; clone size: -; CDR3 DNA: TGTGCCAGCAACTCACAGGGGGTGAAATCAAATGAGCAGTTCTTC; CDR3 protein: CASNSQGVKSNEQFF
J gene: TRBJ2-7; D gene: -; V gene: TRBV6-5; clone size: -; CDR3 DNA: TGTGCCAGCAGTTACTTCTACAGGGGGGGCTACGAGCAGTACTTC; CDR3 protein: CASSYFYRGGYEQYF
J gene: TRBJ2-1; D gene: -; V gene: TRBV30; clone size: -; CDR3 DNA: TGTGCCTGGAGTAGTGGAGGTAGCCATGAGCAGTTCTTC; CDR3 protein: CAWSSGGSHEQFF
J gene: TRBJ2-6; D gene: -; V gene: TRBV18; clone size: -; CDR3 DNA: TGTGCCAGCTCCCTACCGACAGGCAGCTCTGGGGCCAACGTCCTGACTTTC; CDR3 protein: CASSLPTGSSGANVLTF
J gene: TRBJ1-1; D gene: -; V gene: TRBV15; clone size: -; CDR3 DNA: TGTGCCATTACAAGGTCCGGCGGCACTGAAGCTTTCTTT; CDR3 protein: CAITRSGGTEAFF
J gene: TRBJ1-1; D gene: -; V gene: TRBV2; clone size: -; CDR3 DNA: TGTGCCAGCAACAGGGACGCTTGGAACACTGAAGCTTTCTTT; CDR3 protein: CASNRDAWNTEAFF
J gene: TRBJ2-2; D gene: -; V gene: TRBV7-3; clone size: -; CDR3 DNA: TGTGCCAGCAGTAGACTAGGGGCCGGGGAGCTGTTTTTT; CDR3 protein: CASSRLGAGELFF
J gene: TRBJ1-4; D gene: -; V gene: TRBV6-6; clone size: -; CDR3 DNA: TGTGCCAGCAGTTCTCCCCTCCCAGAGGCTAATGAAAAACTGTTTTTT; CDR3 protein: CASSSPLPEANEKLFF
J gene: TRBJ1-2; D gene: -; V gene: TRBV25-1; clone size: -; CDR3 DNA: TGTGCCAGCAGTGAAATCGAGAGCTACACCTTC; CDR3 protein: CASSEIESYTF
J gene: TRBJ2-1; D gene: -; V gene: TRBV5-1; clone size: -; CDR3 DNA: TGCGCCAGCAGCTTGCACGGGACAACCGAGTACAATGAGCAGTTCTTC; CDR3 protein: CASSLHGTTEYNEQFF
J gene: TRBJ1-1; D gene: -; V gene: TRBV4-1; clone size: -; CDR3 DNA: TGCGCCAGCAGCCAAGATGGCGGGACTGAAGCTTTCTTT; CDR3 protein: CASSQDGGTEAFF
J gene: TRBJ1-2; D gene: -; V gene: TRBV14; clone size: -; CDR3 DNA: TGTGCCAGCAGCCAAGATCTAGTGCCAGCCTTAAGTGGCTACACCTTC; CDR3 protein: CASSQDLVPALSGYTF
J gene: TRBJ1-1; D gene: TRBD1; V gene: TRBV29-1; clone size: -; CDR3 DNA: TGCAGCGTTGAATATTCACAGGGGTCGAACACTGAAGCTTTCTTT; CDR3 protein: CSVEYSQGSNTEAFF
J gene: TRBJ2-7; D gene: TRBD1; V gene: TRBV27; clone size: -; CDR3 DNA: TGTGCCAGCAGTCAGGGACAGGACTCCTACGAGCAGTACTTC; CDR3 protein: CASSQGQDSYEQYF
J gene: TRBJ2-7; D gene: TRBD1; V gene: TRBV9; clone size: -; CDR3 DNA: TGTGCCAGCAGCGTAGGACAGGGAAGGAGCGAGCAGTACTTC; CDR3 protein: CASSVGQGRSEQYF
J gene: TRBJ1-2; D gene: TRBD1; V gene: TRBV5-1; clone size: once; CDR3 DNA: TGCGCCAGCAGGACCCGGGGGACAGGGGATTATGGCTACACCTTC; CDR3 protein: CASRTRGTGDYGYTF
J gene: TRBJ2-2; D gene: -; V gene: TRBV10-3; clone size: -; CDR3 DNA: TGTGCCATCAGCGCTCTTAGGGAGGAGGAGCTGTTTTTT; CDR3 protein: CAISALREEELFF
J gene: TRBJ1-4; D gene: -; V gene: TRBV5-1; clone size: -; CDR3 DNA: TGCGCCAGCAGCTTGGGTGGGAGAACTAATGAAAAACTGTTTTTT; CDR3 protein: CASSLGGRTNEKLFF
J gene: TRBJ1-1; D gene: -; V gene: TRBV11-2; clone size: few; CDR3 DNA: TGTGCCAGCAGCCTCCGGTCGAACACTGAAGCTTTCTTT; CDR3 protein: CASSLRSNTEAFF
J gene: TRBJ2-3; D gene: TRBD1; V gene: TRBV5-6; clone size: -; CDR3 DNA: TGTGCCAGCAGCTTTGACAGGGGCACAGATACGCAGTATTTT; CDR3 protein: CASSFDRGTDTQYF
J gene: TRBJ1-4; D gene: TRBD1; V gene: TRBV19; clone size: -; CDR3 DNA: TGTGCCAGTCGCGGACAGGGACACCAGGCAACTAATGAAAAACTGTTTTTT; CDR3 protein: CASRGQGHQATNEKLFF
J gene: TRBJ1-5; D gene: -; V gene: TRBV10-1; clone size: -; CDR3 DNA: TGCGCCAGCAGTAATCTCAGGGGACAGCCCCAGCATTTT; CDR3 protein: CASSNLRGQPQHF
J gene: TRBJ1-2; D gene: -; V gene: TRBV10-3; clone size: -; CDR3 DNA: TGTGCCATCAGTGATCTAGGGGTCTATGGCTACACCTTC; CDR3 protein: CAISDLGVYGYTF
J gene: TRBJ1-1; D gene: -; V gene: TRBV10-1; clone size: -; CDR3 DNA: TGCGCCAGCAGTGAGTTTCCCCTTGCCGAGGGGGACAAGAACACTGAAGCTTTCTTT; CDR3 protein: CASSEFPLAEGDKNTEAFF
J gene: TRBJ2-5; D gene: TRBD2; V gene: TRBV7-2; clone size: -; CDR3 DNA: TGTGCCAGCAGCTTAGAAGCGGGAGGCCAAGAGACCCAGTACTTC; CDR3 protein: CASSLEAGGQETQYF
J gene: TRBJ2-1; D gene: TRBD2; V gene: TRBV28; clone size: -; CDR3 DNA: TGTGCCAGCAGTTCTCCGGGACTAGCGGGAGTCTATGAGCAGTTCTTC; CDR3 protein: CASSSPGLAGVYEQFF
J gene: TRBJ2-1; D gene: TRBD1; V gene: TRBV2; clone size: -; CDR3 DNA: TGTGCCAGCAGTGACGAAAAGGGGGCGCGGAACAATGAGCAGTTCTTC; CDR3 protein: CASSDEKGARNNEQFF
J gene: TRBJ2-1; D gene: TRBD2; V gene: TRBV27; clone size: -; CDR3 DNA: TGTGCCAGCAGTTCCTCATGGGGGGGGGTTTACAATGAGCAGTTCTTC; CDR3 protein: CASSSSWGGVYNEQFF
J gene: TRBJ2-5; D gene: -; V gene: TRBV5-8; clone size: -; CDR3 DNA: TGTGCCAGCACCACCGAGAGATCGGGGGTAACACGAGGGACCCAGTACTTC; CDR3 protein: CASTTERSGVTRGTQYF
J gene: TRBJ2-7; D gene: TRBD2; V gene: TRBV4-1; clone size: -; CDR3 DNA: TGCGCCAGCAGCCAGGGTGGACTAGCTTCCTACGAGCAGTACTTC; CDR3 protein: CASSQGGLASYEQYF
J gene: TRBJ2-7; D gene: -; V gene: TRBV11-3; clone size: few; CDR3 DNA: TGTGCCAGCAGCATGACTGCGAGCTACGAGCAGTACTTC; CDR3 protein: CASSMTASYEQYF
J gene: TRBJ1-1; D gene: -; V gene: TRBV4-1; clone size: -; CDR3 DNA: TGCGCCAGCAGCCACGGGAACACTGAAGCTTTCTTT; CDR3 protein: CASSHGNTEAFF
J gene: TRBJ1-2; D gene: -; V gene: TRBV5-1; clone size: once; CDR3 DNA: TGCGCCAGCAGCTTAGATGACAACCCTAACTATGGCTACACCTTC; CDR3 protein: CASSLDDNPNYGYTF
J gene: TRBJ2-4; D gene: TRBD1; V gene: TRBV11-2; clone size: once; CDR3 DNA: TGTGCCAGCAGCTCGAGGGACAGGAGAGGAAGCATTCAGTACTTC; CDR3 protein: CASSSRDRRGSIQYF
J gene: TRBJ2-1; D gene: TRBD2; V gene: TRBV6-5; clone size: -; CDR3 DNA: TGTGCCAGCAGTTTAGCGGGAGGGCCTTTGAATGAGCAGTTCTTC; CDR3 protein: CASSLAGGPLNEQFF
J gene: TRBJ2-2; D gene: TRBD2; V gene: TRBV2; clone size: once; CDR3 DNA: TGTGCCAGCAGGACTAGCGCGAACACCGGGGAGCTGTTTTTT; CDR3 protein: CASRTSANTGELFF